The entry that follows covers one TCR beta chain sequence. Its antigen is currently unknown. After extraction with the RNeasy kit, about 0.45 to 1 ug of the RNA was reverse transcribed using random hexamers. One entry per CDR3 protein results from TCRdb running MiXCR on the immunoSEQ multiplex PCR reads. The table lists 170,000 or so distinct CDR3 sequences, around 95% of them singletons, with 0.15% to 0.2% in the top ten. The sample comes from a study of CD8 T cells in Susac syndrome. Study outcomes and limitations: It was acknowledged in the study that its TCR sequencing and HLA analysis involved a relatively small number of individuals.

This CDR3 is built from 13 residues. V shed 5 bases and J shed 5 bases, with 13 bases lying between them. Germline CDR1 reads SGHRS; CDR2 reads YFSETQ. V gene TRBV5-1 combines with J gene TRBJ2-5; no definite D call. The TCR comes from a human donor with multiple sclerosis. Sequenced input: CD8+ T cells from PBMCs. The CDR3 sequence: CASRVEIGETQYF. The DNA of the CDR3 is TGCGCCAGCAGAGTAGAAATAGGGGAGACCCAGTACTTC. Drawing the rest from reference TRBV5-1 and TRBJ2-5, the complete variable domain is KAGVTQTPRYLIKTRGQQVTLSCSPISGHRSVSWYQQTPGQGLQFLFEYFSETQRNKGNFPGRFSGRQFSNSRSEMNVSTLELGDSALYLCASRVEIGETQYFGPGTRLLVL.